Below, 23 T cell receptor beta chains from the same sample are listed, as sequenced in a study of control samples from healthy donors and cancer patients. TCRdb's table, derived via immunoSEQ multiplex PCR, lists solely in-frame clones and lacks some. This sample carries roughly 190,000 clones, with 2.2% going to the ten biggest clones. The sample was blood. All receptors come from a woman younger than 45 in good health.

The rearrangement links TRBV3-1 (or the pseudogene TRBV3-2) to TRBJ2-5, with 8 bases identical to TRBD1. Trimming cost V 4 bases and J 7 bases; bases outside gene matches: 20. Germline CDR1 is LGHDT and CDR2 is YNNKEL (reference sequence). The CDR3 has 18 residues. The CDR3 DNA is TGTGCCAGCAGCCCAAGGTCGGGGCAGGGGGCGATTCTGGGGACCCAGTACTTC. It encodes CASSPRSGQGAILGTQYF.

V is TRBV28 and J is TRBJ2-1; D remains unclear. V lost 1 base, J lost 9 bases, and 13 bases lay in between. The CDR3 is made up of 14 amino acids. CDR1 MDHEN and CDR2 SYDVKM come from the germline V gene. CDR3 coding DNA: TGTGCCAGCAGTTTATCAGCTAGAATCGCTGAGCAGTTCTTC. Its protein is CASSLSARIAEQFF.

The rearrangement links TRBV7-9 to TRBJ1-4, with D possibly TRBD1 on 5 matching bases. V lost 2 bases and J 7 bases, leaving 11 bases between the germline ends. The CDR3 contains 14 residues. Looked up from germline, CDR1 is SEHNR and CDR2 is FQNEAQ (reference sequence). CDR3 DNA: TGTGCCAGCAGCTTAAATACAGGATTTGAAAAACTGTTTTTT. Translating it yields CASSLNTGFEKLFF. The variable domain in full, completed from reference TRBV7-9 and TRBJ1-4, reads DTGVSQNPRHKITKRGQNVTFRCDPISEHNRLYWYRQTLGQGPEFLTYFQNEAQLEKSRLLSDRFSAERPKGSFSTLEIQRTEQGDSAMYLCASSLNTGFEKLFFGSGTQLSVL.

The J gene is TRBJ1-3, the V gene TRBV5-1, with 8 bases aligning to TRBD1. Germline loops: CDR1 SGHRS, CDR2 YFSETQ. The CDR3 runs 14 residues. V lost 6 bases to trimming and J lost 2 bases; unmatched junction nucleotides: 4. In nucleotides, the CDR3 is TGCGCCAGCAAGCAGGGGGCAGCTGGAAACACCATATATTTT. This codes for CASKQGAAGNTIYF.

As DNA, the CDR3 is TGTGCCAGCAGTTACTCGGCGAGTAGGTCCGATGGTGAAGCTTTCTTT. It specifies CASSYSASRSDGEAFF. The V call is TRBV6-2 or TRBV6-3, the J call TRBJ1-1; D not resolved. Trimming stripped 0 bases from V and 7 bases from J, with 18 bases between. Germline loops: CDR1 MNHEY, CDR2 SVGEGT. This CDR3 contains 16 residues.

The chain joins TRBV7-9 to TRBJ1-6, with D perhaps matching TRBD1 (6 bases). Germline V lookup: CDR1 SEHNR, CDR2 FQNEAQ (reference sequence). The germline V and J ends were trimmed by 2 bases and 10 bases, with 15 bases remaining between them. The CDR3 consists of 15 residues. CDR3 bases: TGTGCCAGCAGCTTACGGGACACCATGGGCTCACCCCTCCACTTT. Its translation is CASSLRDTMGSPLHF.

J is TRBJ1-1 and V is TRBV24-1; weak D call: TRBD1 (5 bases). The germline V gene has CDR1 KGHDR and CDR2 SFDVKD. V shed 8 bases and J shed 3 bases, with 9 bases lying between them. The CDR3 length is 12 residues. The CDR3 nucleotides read TGTGCCACCAAGGGGTTCGACACTGAAGCTTTCTTT. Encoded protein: CATKGFDTEAFF.

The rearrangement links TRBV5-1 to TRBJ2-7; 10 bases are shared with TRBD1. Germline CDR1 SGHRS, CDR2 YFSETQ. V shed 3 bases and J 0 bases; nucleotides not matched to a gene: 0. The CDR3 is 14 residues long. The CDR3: CASSWTGGSYEQYF. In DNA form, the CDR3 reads TGCGCCAGCAGCTGGACAGGGGGCTCCTACGAGCAGTACTTC. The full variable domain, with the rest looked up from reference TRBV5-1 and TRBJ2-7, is KAGVTQTPRYLIKTRGQQVTLSCSPISGHRSVSWYQQTPGQGLQFLFEYFSETQRNKGNFPGRFSGRQFSNSRSEMNVSTLELGDSALYLCASSWTGGSYEQYFGPGTRLTVT.

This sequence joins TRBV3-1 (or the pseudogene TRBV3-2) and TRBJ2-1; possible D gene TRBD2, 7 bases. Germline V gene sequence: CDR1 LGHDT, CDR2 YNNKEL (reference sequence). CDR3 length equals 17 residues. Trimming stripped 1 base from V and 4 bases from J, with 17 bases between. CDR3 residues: CASSQGRGRGGYNEQFF. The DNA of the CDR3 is TGTGCCAGCAGCCAAGGCCGGGGGCGGGGAGGGTACAATGAGCAGTTCTTC.

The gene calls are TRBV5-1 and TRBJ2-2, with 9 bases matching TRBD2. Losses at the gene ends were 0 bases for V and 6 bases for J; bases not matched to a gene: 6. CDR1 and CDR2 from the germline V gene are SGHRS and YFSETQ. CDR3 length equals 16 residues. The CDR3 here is CASSLARGLAPGELFF. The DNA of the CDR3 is TGCGCCAGCAGCTTGGCCAGGGGACTAGCCCCCGGGGAGCTGTTTTTT. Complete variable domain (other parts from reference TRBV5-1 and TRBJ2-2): KAGVTQTPRYLIKTRGQQVTLSCSPISGHRSVSWYQQTPGQGLQFLFEYFSETQRNKGNFPGRFSGRQFSNSRSEMNVSTLELGDSALYLCASSLARGLAPGELFFGEGSRLTVL.

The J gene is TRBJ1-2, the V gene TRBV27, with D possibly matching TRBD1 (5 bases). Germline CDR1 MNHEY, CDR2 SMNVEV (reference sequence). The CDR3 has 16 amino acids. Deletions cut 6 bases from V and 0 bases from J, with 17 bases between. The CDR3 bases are TGTGCCAGCAGACTTGGGGCGTCGGTAACTAACTATGGCTACACCTTC. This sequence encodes CASRLGASVTNYGYTF.

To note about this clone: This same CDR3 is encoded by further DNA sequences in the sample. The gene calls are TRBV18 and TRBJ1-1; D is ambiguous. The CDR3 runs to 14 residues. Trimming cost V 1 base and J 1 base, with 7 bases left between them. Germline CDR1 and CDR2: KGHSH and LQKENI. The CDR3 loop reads CASSPQGRNTEAFF. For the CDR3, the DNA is TGTGCCAGCTCACCACAAGGGAGGAACACTGAAGCTTTCTTT.

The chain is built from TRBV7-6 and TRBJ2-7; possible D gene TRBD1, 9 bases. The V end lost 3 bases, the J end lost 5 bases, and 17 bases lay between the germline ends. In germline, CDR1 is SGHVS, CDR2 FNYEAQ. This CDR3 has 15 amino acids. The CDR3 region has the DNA TGTGCCAGCAGCTTTAGCGGGACAGGGTTAGACGAGCAGTACTTC. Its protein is CASSFSGTGLDEQYF.

CDR3 loop: CASSLGPGQGEQYF. CDR3 nucleotides: TGTGCCAGCAGCTTAGGGCCAGGACAGGGAGAGCAGTACTTC. The chain employs TRBV7-2 and TRBJ2-7; the match to TRBD1 covers 8 bases. CDR1 is SGHTA and CDR2 is FQGNSA in the germline V gene. The CDR3 has 14 amino acids. J lost 7 bases, V lost 1 base, and 6 bases had no gene match.

Here the CDR3 DNA reads TGCGCCAGCAGCTTGGGTCGTCCGGGACAGGGCAATGAAAAACTGTTTTTT. This encodes CASSLGRPGQGNEKLFF. The chain carries TRBV5-1 and TRBJ1-4, with 9 bases matching TRBD1. The CDR3 runs 17 residues. V dropped 0 bases and J dropped 5; count of bases not matched to a gene: 8. Germline values: CDR1 SGHRS, CDR2 YFSETQ.

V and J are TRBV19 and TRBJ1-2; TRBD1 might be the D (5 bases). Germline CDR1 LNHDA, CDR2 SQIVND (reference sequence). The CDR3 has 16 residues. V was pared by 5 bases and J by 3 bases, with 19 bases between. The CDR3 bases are TGTGCCAGTAGTCCCTCCCTAAACAGGTTCTACTATGGCTACACCTTC. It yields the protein CASSPSLNRFYYGYTF.

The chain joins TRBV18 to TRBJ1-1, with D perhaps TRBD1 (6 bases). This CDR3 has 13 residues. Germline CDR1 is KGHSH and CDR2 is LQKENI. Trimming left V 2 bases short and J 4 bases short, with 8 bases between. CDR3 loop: CASSPNRATEAFF. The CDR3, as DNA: TGTGCCAGCTCACCAAACAGGGCCACTGAAGCTTTCTTT.

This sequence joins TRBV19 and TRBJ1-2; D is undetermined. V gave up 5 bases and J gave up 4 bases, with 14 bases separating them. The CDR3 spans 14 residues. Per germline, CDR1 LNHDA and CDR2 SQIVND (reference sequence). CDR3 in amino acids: CASSVGVPGYGYTF. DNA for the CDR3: TGTGCCAGTAGTGTCGGGGTTCCTGGCTATGGCTACACCTTC.

The CDR3 DNA sequence: TGTGCCACCCAGGGGGCGCGGGGCAATCAGCCCCAGCATTTT. Protein: CATQGARGNQPQHF. The genes are TRBV2 and TRBJ1-5, with 8 positions matching TRBD1. V trimming: 10 bases; J trimming: 2 bases; junction bases outside the gene matches: 7. The CDR3 is made up of 14 amino acids. Looked up from germline, CDR1 is SNHLY and CDR2 is FYNNEI.

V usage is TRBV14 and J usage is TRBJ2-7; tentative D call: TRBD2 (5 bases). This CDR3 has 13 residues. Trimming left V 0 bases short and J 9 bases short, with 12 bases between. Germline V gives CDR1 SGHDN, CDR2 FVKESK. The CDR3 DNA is TGTGCCAGCAGCCAAGATGCCGGGGTCGTGCAGTACTTC. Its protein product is CASSQDAGVVQYF.

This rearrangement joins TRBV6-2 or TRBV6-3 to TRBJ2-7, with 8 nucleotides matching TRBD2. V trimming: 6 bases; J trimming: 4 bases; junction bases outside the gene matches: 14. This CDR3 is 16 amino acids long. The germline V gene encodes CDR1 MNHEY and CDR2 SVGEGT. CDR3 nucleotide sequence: TGTGCCAGCAGCGACGGCGTCGGGGGGGCTTCTTACGAGCAGTACTTC. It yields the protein CASSDGVGGASYEQYF.

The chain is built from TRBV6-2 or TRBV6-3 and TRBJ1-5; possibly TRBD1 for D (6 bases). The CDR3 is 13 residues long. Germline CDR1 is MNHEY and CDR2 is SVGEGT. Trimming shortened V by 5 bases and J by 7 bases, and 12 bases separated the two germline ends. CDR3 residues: CASSPTGIQPQHF. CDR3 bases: TGTGCCAGCAGTCCGACAGGTATACAGCCCCAGCATTTT.

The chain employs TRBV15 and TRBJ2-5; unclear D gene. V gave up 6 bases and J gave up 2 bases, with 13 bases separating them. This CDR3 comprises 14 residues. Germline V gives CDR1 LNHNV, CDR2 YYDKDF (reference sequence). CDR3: CATSIHREQETQYF. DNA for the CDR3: TGTGCCACCAGTATCCACAGAGAACAAGAGACCCAGTACTTC.